The 10 T cell receptor beta chains listed next were all sequenced from one sample in a study of T cell repertoires in ileal Crohn's disease. The assay was immunoSEQ multiplex PCR, and TCRdb's table has in-frame clones only and misses some. There are approximately 11,000 clones in the sample; around 78% occur only once, and less than 5.5% lies in the top ten. Sequencing input: ileal tissue. The receptors originated from an adult with Crohn's disease.

V usage is TRBV11-2 and J usage is TRBJ1-2; the D is unclear. CDR1 SGHAT and CDR2 FQNNGV come from the germline V gene. The CDR3 extends over 12 amino acids. Trimming pared 2 bases from V and 7 bases from J, leaving 8 bases between. The chain's CDR3 is CASSLWESGYTF. The CDR3 bases are TGTGCCAGCAGCTTATGGGAGAGTGGCTACACCTTC.

The chain couples TRBV2 to TRBJ2-5; 7 nucleotides align to TRBD1. Trimming cost V 8 bases and J 6 bases; bases outside gene matches: 6. Germline CDR1 SNHLY, CDR2 FYNNEI. The CDR3 has 12 amino acids. In DNA, the CDR3 is TGTGCCAGCCTTGGGACAGCGAAGACCCAGTACTTC. Translating it yields CASLGTAKTQYF.

This clone is classed as medium-sized. The chain joins TRBV12-1 to TRBJ1-5. TRBV12-1 is described as a pseudogene. The CDR3 has 17 amino acids. The CDR3 DNA reads TGTGCCAGCATCCTCATCCCATCGGGGGGGCGCCGGCAGCCCCAGCATTTT. This codes for CASILIPSGGRRQPQHF.

The rearrangement links TRBV5-1 to TRBJ2-7, with D possibly being TRBD2 (6 bases). The CDR3 has 19 amino acids. Germline V gene data show CDR1 as SGHRS and CDR2 as YFSETQ. Between the trimmed V and J ends, which lost 3 bases and 3 bases, there was a span of 28 bases. The CDR3 DNA follows: TGCGCCAGCAGCTCTGGGGCAGGTCAAGGACGAGGGGACTTCTACGAGCAGTACTTC. Translated, it gives CASSSGAGQGRGDFYEQYF.

CDR3 sequence reads: CASSSGTGVYGYTF. The CDR3 bases are TGCGCCAGCAGCTCCGGGACAGGGGTCTATGGCTACACCTTC. The V gene is TRBV5-1, the J gene TRBJ1-2, with TRBD1 matching over 10 bases. Germline loops: CDR1 SGHRS, CDR2 YFSETQ. V dropped 3 bases and J dropped 4; count of bases not matched to a gene: 3. The CDR3 covers 14 residues.

The rearrangement uses TRBV6-1 and TRBJ2-7; possible D gene TRBD2, 5 bases. This CDR3 has 12 residues. Germline CDR1 and CDR2: MNHNS and SASEGT. The V gene lost 8 bases and the J gene lost 5 bases, with 13 bases spanning the gap. CDR3 nucleotides: TGTGCCAGCTGGGAGTTCCCCAACGAGCAGTACTTC. It translates to CASWEFPNEQYF.

The genes are TRBV19 and TRBJ1-1; 10 nucleotides line up with TRBD1. Trimming took 6 bases from V and 5 from J; bases not matched to a gene: 9. The CDR3 is made up of 15 amino acids. The germline CDR1 and CDR2 sequences are LNHDA and SQIVND (reference sequence). Written as DNA, the CDR3 is TGTGCCAGTAGCTTAACGGGACAGGGGAAAACTGAAGCTTTCTTT. Translated: CASSLTGQGKTEAFF.

The V and J genes are TRBV11-3 and TRBJ2-1; 10 bases fit TRBD1. Unmatched junction bases numbered 3, after V lost 2 bases and J lost 2 bases. Germline values: CDR1 SGHNT, CDR2 YENEEA. CDR3 length equals 16 residues. This CDR3 is CASSLRDRGTYNEQFF. The CDR3 DNA sequence: TGTGCCAGCAGCTTACGGGACAGGGGTACCTACAATGAGCAGTTCTTC.

The J gene is TRBJ2-7, the V gene TRBV29-1; tentatively, D is TRBD1 (6 bases). The CDR3 runs 13 residues. Germline V gene data show CDR1 as SQVTM and CDR2 as ANQGSEA. The ends were cut back, 2 bases at V and 5 bases at J, with 13 bases in the middle. CDR3 nucleotides: TGCAGCGTTGAAACAGGGTTTTTAGACGAGCAGTACTTC. Translating it yields CSVETGFLDEQYF.

This clone was observed a single time. The V call is TRBV18, the J call TRBJ1-2; no firm D call. The V end lost 5 bases, the J end lost 5 bases, and 15 bases lay between the germline ends. The CDR3 has 14 residues. Germline V CDR1 and CDR2: KGHSH, LQKENI. The CDR3 loop is CASSSSGIPYGYTF. The CDR3, as DNA: TGTGCCAGCTCATCTTCCGGGATACCTTATGGCTACACCTTC.